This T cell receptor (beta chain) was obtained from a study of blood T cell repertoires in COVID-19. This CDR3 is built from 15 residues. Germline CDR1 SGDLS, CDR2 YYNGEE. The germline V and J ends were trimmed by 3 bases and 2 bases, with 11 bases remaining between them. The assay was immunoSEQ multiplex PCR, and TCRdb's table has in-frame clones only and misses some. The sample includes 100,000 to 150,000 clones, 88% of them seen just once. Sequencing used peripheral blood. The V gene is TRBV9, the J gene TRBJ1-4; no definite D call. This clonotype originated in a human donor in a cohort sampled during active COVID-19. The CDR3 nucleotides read TGTGCCAGCAGCGCTCAAGACGGGACTAATGAAAAACTGTTTTTT. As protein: CASSAQDGTNEKLFF.